This TCR beta chain was sequenced during a study of blood T cell repertoires in COVID-19. Study background: Sites across the United States, Italy and Spain contributed samples from acute and convalescent COVID-19. From T cells, B-cell-depleted T cells, or PBMCs came the material, which was cDNA or gDNA.

A Seattle source enrolled patients during active infection and followed them longitudinally. The V and J ends lost 6 bases and 5 bases, in that order; junction bases with no gene match: 17. This CDR3 has 17 residues. Germline values: CDR1 MNHEY, CDR2 SMNVEV (reference sequence). In the source study's methods: For nucleated cells, counts were estimated from reference gene primer amplification. Clones were read by immunoSEQ multiplex PCR, and TCRdb kept only the in-frame ones, dropping some. V, J and clone size derive from that table, while D and trimming were established from the DNA sequence. The sample has about 160,000 clones, around nine tenths seen once.

The receptor was derived from a woman in her 70s with COVID-19, enrolled during active disease. Sequences were obtained from peripheral blood. The chain recombines TRBV27 with TRBJ2-7, with 9 bases lining up with TRBD1. For the CDR3, the DNA is TGTGCCAGCAGCGCGACCCCCCCGGGACAGGGACCCCACGAGCAGTACTTC. Its translation is CASSATPPGQGPHEQYF.